This T cell receptor beta chain was observed in a study of cytomegalovirus exposure and HLA in healthy donors (dated by TCRdb to about 2017). A note on the overall study: An earlier analysis of about 530 of the donors reported around 280 Gb of sequence data and around 100 million unique TCR beta sequences obtained from about 180 million T cells. Of the roughly 390 genotyped donors, 65% to 90% fell in the genetic ancestry cluster associated with self-reported Caucasian donors. All discovery cohort repertoires had been generated using a single sequencing platform. The study profiled the T cell repertoires of 500 to 800 subjects by immunosequencing and related them to cytomegalovirus serostatus. The study aimed to test whether cataloging public T cell receptors could reveal signatures of past pathogen exposure. The later analysis used no new phenotypic data to find candidate immune exposures, relying instead on TCR beta sequences and their occurrence across donors. A later genetic analysis used genome-wide SNP genotypes for about 65% of the roughly 700 donors, treating that subset as a discovery cohort. About 300 gigabases of sequencing data and roughly 81 million unique TCR sequences made up an early release that covered roughly 670 HLA-typed donors. Typing coverage varied by locus: roughly 629-630 donors for A, B, C, DRB1 and DQB1; more than 500 for DQA1; approximately 610 for DPA1; roughly 450 for DPB1. To decide whether each TCR beta V gene segment behaved as functional or pseudogenic, an earlier analysis of fewer than 750 of the donors relied on high-throughput TCR beta sequencing. Four or five DR-DQ haplotypes were handled as single units for association and clustering because linkage in the cohort was strong. HLA typing included class I and class II loci at four-digit resolution. Alongside the repertoire data, information on donor age, sex, ethnicity and CMV serostatus was compiled. Besides the first cohort of roughly 700 subjects, a separate validation cohort made up of 90 to 150 different subjects was used. Among 350 to 400 genotyped donors of the cohort, an average of approximately 250,000 unique TCR beta nucleotide sequences were sequenced per donor, 15% to 20% of them non-productive. To study patterns of TCR occurrence, a later analysis re-analyzed previously published TCR beta repertoires from under 750 donors and added high-resolution HLA genotyping. To predict cytomegalovirus infection status, the study brought together high-throughput TCR immunosequencing, statistical association of individual TCRs with disease status, and machine learning. Overall results and qualifications from the work: Because some donors lacked HLA typing at each locus, the association tests relied only on the typed subset. According to the authors, the approach could potentially be generalized to other disease states and immunological phenotypes. A further reported finding was that TCR beta sequences accurately predicted the HLA-A and HLA-B alleles for most subjects in the first cohort. In a later analysis, TCR association rates were found to vary across HLA loci, with the most associated TCRs seen for DRB1 alleles and the fewest for HLA-C alleles. Broadly in line with IMGT annotations, most TCR beta V segments showed up in productive rearrangements about 87% or about 30% of the time in an earlier analysis of around 600 of the donors. In a later genetic analysis, a missense DCLRE1C variant was associated with V-gene and J-gene trimming of TCR beta chains, and the association was replicated in an independent cohort. At a false discovery rate of 0.05, a later analysis linked 16,951 TCR beta sequences to specific HLA alleles. A later genetic analysis reported fewer N-insertions in productive TCRs among donors in an Asian-associated ancestry cluster than the roughly 720-donor mean. Correlated functional status among segregating V segments might be attributable to linkage disequilibrium, but an unknown experimental factor could not be ruled out. In a later analysis, HLA-associated TCR beta chains were found to be more clonally expanded and to have lower generation probabilities than equally common non-associated chains. In both the original and validation cohorts, the classifier was reported to diagnose cytomegalovirus status with high specificity and sensitivity. The only immune exposure information available for the cohort was CMV serostatus. Because counts were too low, roughly 16 rarely observed V segments, including chromosome 9 orphons, were left out of the earlier analysis of 587 of the donors. This cohort had only TCR beta chains sequenced, and the lack of alpha or paired-chain data limited which features could be detected. Most TCR sequences were observed very rarely across donors, whereas some public TCRs were present in many individuals. A later analysis found that most CMV-associated TCR beta chains appeared HLA-restricted, with HLA associations seemingly driven largely by CMV exposure. A total of 150 to 200 TCR beta chains were listed by the study as associated with cytomegalovirus. Strong co-occurrence of HLA alleles, especially DR and DQ, made assigning TCR associations to individual alleles difficult. The sequencing pipeline was judged likely to have produced a cluster of highly shared sequence variants as a technical artifact. Roughly uniform sequencing depth across donors was assumed in presence/absence analyses, although this assumption may not hold. Because the 87-base-pair reads could not distinguish some IMGT-functional V segments, including TRBV6-2 and TRBV6-3, those segments were excluded. According to a later analysis, parvovirus B19, influenza, CMV and Epstein-Barr virus appeared linked to several top co-occurrence clusters. In vitro tests confirmed that three of the cytomegalovirus-associated TCR beta chains recognize cytomegalovirus antigens.

Turning to this clone: The antigen this receptor binds is unknown. Base qualities are missing; no much larger clone stands one base away.

The germline V gene specifies ENHRY as CDR1 and SYGVKD as CDR2. V loses 7 bases, J loses 2 bases, and the germline ends lie 10 bases apart. The CDR3, from cysteine to phenylalanine, totals 13 residues. Only the CDR3 part of the read is kept: 39 bases, read in frame from the first base. The cohort was made up of roughly 670 healthy bone marrow donors. At the time of sampling, all cohort members were nominally healthy, though unrecorded immune exposures were likely present. The donor tested CMV seronegative, placing the donor among the roughly 350 seronegative members of the cohort. Every donor gave a peripheral blood sample, and the peripheral blood mononuclear cells from that sample were used for TCR beta sequencing. The Qiagen DNeasy Blood Extraction Kit was used to extract genomic DNA from the blood cell samples. The method behind the library was the immunoSEQ multiplex PCR assay. The multiplex PCR relied on a mix of 60 forward primers for TCR Vbeta segments and 13 reverse primers for TCR Jbeta segments. The CDR3 region of rearranged TCR beta genes was amplified from genomic DNA with a multiplex PCR assay. The Illumina HiSeq System was used to sequence the amplified TCR beta libraries as 87-base-pair reads. The original pipeline was this. A later analysis counted approximately 84 million unique TCR beta chains across the approximately 700 repertoires, and around 12 million of these chains were shared by at least two donors. To remove PCR and sequencing errors, raw reads were error-corrected and collapsed into unique sequences using a nearest-neighbor algorithm that merged closely related sequences. Alignment of CDR3 sequences to IMGT reference sequences was used to assign V, D and J gene segments. For a sequence to be retained, a match of at least six nucleotides to both a V gene segment and a J gene segment was required. A rearrangement was called productive if the CDR3 had no stop codons and remained in frame with V and J, and every other rearrangement was called non-productive. Following IMGT convention, CDR3 was defined as the stretch from the second conserved V-encoded cysteine up to the conserved J-encoded phenylalanine. The earlier analysis of about 590 of the donors excluded sequences that lacked an unambiguous match to a single V gene segment. In an earlier analysis of 450 to 750 of the donors, a V segment was called functional when productive rearrangements were above 56.7%, and segregating when the standard deviation between donors exceeded 5%. A statistical classification framework was developed to diagnose cytomegalovirus status using the catalog of TCR beta chain sequences. V and J gene assignment, in a later analysis, came from comparing TCR nucleotide sequences with IMGT/GENE-DB human TR gene sequences. The TCRdist pipeline was used in a later analysis to assign CDR3 sequences and most-parsimonious VDJ recombination scenarios. In a later analysis, every TCR beta chain was defined by the combination of its CDR3 amino acid sequence and its V-gene family, and reads without a unique V-gene family were dropped. A later analysis removed roughly 590 highly shared, low-generation-probability nucleotide sequences to deal with suspected cross-contamination and a sequencing artifact. For each public chain, a later analysis derived a clonal expansion index from normalized ranks of inferred template counts within each repertoire. In a later analysis, generation probabilities were computed using a VDJ recombination model fitted to out-of-frame rearrangements, and the results were checked against IGoR. Hypergeometric tests were used in a later analysis to score TCR-TCR, TCR-HLA and TCR-CMV co-occurrence, with a repertoire-size bias correction applied to the TCR pairs. False discovery rates were estimated in a later analysis by permuting HLA or CMV assignments 20 times. In a later analysis, co-occurring TCRs were grouped using DBSCAN, and TCRdist sequence similarity was added for clustering within HLA-allele-positive subsets. For co-occurrence clustering, repertoires with fewer than 30,000 or more than 120,000 public chains were excluded, along with four or five repertoires with anomalous nucleotide sharing. Here the immuneACCESS table is served through TCRdb, limited to in-frame sequences with V and J called. Missing clones are a known gap in these copies; in checked studies unresolved V genes cover under half, and the rest lacks a known reason. That table gives V, J and clone size, and the DNA gave D and trimming. The table for this sample lists roughly 120,000 clones; over 70% of them were counted only once. More than 1.5% of the sample is held by the ten biggest clonotypes.

The sequence came from a woman between 18 and 30 years old in good health and CMV-seronegative. Specimen: PBMCs. The chain is made from TRBV10-3 and TRBJ2-3; TRBD2 could be the D gene, as 6 bases match. The CDR3 region reads CAITGGVTDTQYF. The nucleotides read TGTGCCATCACCGGCGGGGTCACAGATACGCAGTATTTT.